These T cell receptor beta chains were read from a single sample in a study of regulatory T cells in long-lasting Graves disease. MiXCR was run by TCRdb on the multiplex PCR reads, yielding one entry per CDR3 protein. The table has fewer than 400,000 distinct CDR3 sequences, more than 15% seen once; the top ten hold 35% to 45%. The sample here was peripheral blood mononuclear cells (PBMCs), taken at new diagnosis, from a patient treated with antithyroid drugs. Receptors were obtained from a female donor with Graves disease. The CDR3 runs from the conserved cysteine through the conserved F or W. D genes are given only for firm matches. Part of the rows lack a size; the others show once, few, many or a class for expanded clones.

>TRBJ2-3|TRBV6-2/TRBV6-3|many|TRBD2
CASSYGRLAGGPITDTQYF
TGTGCCAGCAGTTACGGGAGGTTAGCGGGAGGGCCGATCACAGATACGCAGTATTTT
>TRBJ2-2|TRBV19|many|.
CASCPAQANTGELFF
TGTGCCAGTTGCCCGGCGCAGGCCAACACCGGGGAGCTGTTTTTT
>TRBJ2-3|TRBV24-1|many|.
CATSEVGADTQYF
TGTGCCACCAGTGAGGTAGGAGCAGATACGCAGTATTTT
>TRBJ2-7|TRBV19|.|TRBD2
CASSTSGEPYEQYF
TGTGCCAGTAGTACAAGCGGGGAGCCCTACGAGCAGTACTTC
>TRBJ2-2|TRBV2|many|.
CASSIGGNTGELFF
TGTGCCAGCAGTATAGGTGGTAACACCGGGGAGCTGTTTTTT
>TRBJ1-5|TRBV28|many|TRBD1
CASSLSTGGNNQPQHF
TGTGCCAGCAGTTTATCTACAGGGGGTAACAATCAGCCCCAGCATTTT
>TRBJ2-7|TRBV6-5|many|TRBD1
CASSYSWTGRREQYF
TGTGCCAGCAGTTACTCTTGGACAGGCCGCCGCGAGCAGTACTTC
>TRBJ1-2|TRBV20-1|many|TRBD1
CSARGNRGANYGYTF
TGCAGTGCTAGAGGCAACAGGGGAGCTAACTATGGCTACACCTTC
>TRBJ2-1|TRBV19|many|.
CASHRIGGSDEQFF
TGTGCCAGCCACCGGATAGGAGGTTCAGATGAGCAGTTCTTC
>TRBJ2-5|TRBV12-3/TRBV12-4|.|.
CASSPGTSAQETQYF
TGTGCCAGCAGTCCCGGGACATCGGCCCAAGAGACCCAGTACTTC
>TRBJ2-1|TRBV7-8|.|.
CASSLKALSGRTYEQFF
TGTGCCAGCAGCTTAAAAGCGTTAAGCGGTCGAACCTATGAGCAGTTCTTC
>TRBJ2-6|TRBV27|.|.
CASSAQFFGANVLTF
TGTGCCAGCAGTGCCCAGTTCTTTGGGGCCAACGTCCTGACTTTC
>TRBJ2-5|TRBV30|many|.
CALKRSSQETQYF
TGTGCCCTAAAACGGAGCTCGCAAGAGACCCAGTACTTC
>TRBJ2-1|TRBV14|many|.
CASSQENRWLLTNEQFF
TGTGCCAGCAGCCAAGAAAACAGATGGTTACTGACCAATGAGCAGTTCTTC
>TRBJ2-1|TRBV28|many|TRBD2
CASSGLVRNEQFF
TGTGCCAGCAGCGGACTAGTCCGCAATGAGCAGTTCTTC
>TRBJ2-7|TRBV11-2|.|TRBD1
CASRRPGQGTTYEQYF
TGTGCCAGCAGGCGTCCGGGACAGGGGACCACCTACGAGCAGTACTTC
>TRBJ1-5|TRBV7-9|.|.
CAGSLEDFNQPQHF
TGTGCCGGCAGCTTAGAGGACTTTAATCAGCCCCAGCACTTT
>TRBJ2-7|TRBV11-2|.|TRBD1
CASKTGGPYEQDF
TGTGCCAGCAAGACAGGGGGCCCTTACGAGCAGGACTTC
>TRBJ2-3|TRBV14|many|TRBD2
CASSQRLAGSDTQYF
TGTGCCAGCAGCCAAAGACTAGCGGGATCGGATACGCAGTATTTT
>TRBJ1-1|TRBV14|many|.
CASSQLGGSNTEAFF
TGTGCCAGCAGCCAATTGGGGGGGTCCAACACTGAAGCTTTCTTT
>TRBJ2-3|TRBV20-1|.|TRBD2
CSASPSGKGADTQYF
TGCAGTGCTTCCCCTAGCGGGAAGGGCGCCGATACGCAGTATTTT
>TRBJ1-2|TRBV12-3/TRBV12-4|many|.
CASRRTVSTYGYTF
TGTGCCAGCAGAAGGACAGTGAGTACCTATGGCTACACCTTC
>TRBJ2-5|TRBV2|.|TRBD2
CASSSTSGRALAEETQYF
TGTGCCAGCAGCTCGACTAGCGGGAGGGCTTTGGCGGAAGAGACCCAGTACTTC
>TRBJ2-5|TRBV4-1|many|TRBD2
CASSQDPTRRGRETQYF
TGCGCCAGCAGCCAAGACCCGACTAGGCGGGGGAGGGAGACCCAGTACTTC
>TRBJ1-1|TRBV28|.|.
CASSLWGRKAFF
TGTGCCAGCAGTTTATGGGGCAGGAAAGCTTTCTTT
>TRBJ2-1|TRBV6-5|many|TRBD2
CASSYWTSGDNNEQFF
TGTGCCAGCAGTTACTGGACTAGCGGGGATAACAATGAGCAGTTCTTC
>TRBJ1-2|TRBV7-8|many|.
CASSLAPDVYGYTF
TGTGCCAGCAGCTTAGCCCCGGATGTCTATGGCTACACCTTC
>TRBJ2-3|TRBV7-3|many|TRBD2
CASSPRGTSTDTQYF
TGTGCCAGCAGCCCCAGAGGGACTAGTACCGATACGCAGTATTTT
>TRBJ2-6|TRBV12-3/TRBV12-4|many|.
CASSRYWVSGANVLTF
TGTGCCAGCAGTCGATATTGGGTCTCTGGGGCCAACGTCCTGACTTTC
>TRBJ1-3|TRBV7-8|few|.
CASSLPYPLTWPSSGNTIYF
TGTGCCAGCAGCTTACCCTACCCGCTTACTTGGCCGAGCTCTGGAAACACCATATATTTT
>TRBJ2-1|TRBV9|.|.
CASSVVSGNEQFF
TGTGCCAGCAGCGTAGTAAGCGGCAATGAGCAGTTCTTC
>TRBJ2-7|TRBV6-2/TRBV6-3|few|.
CASSGGGHEQYF
TGTGCCAGCAGTGGAGGGGGTCACGAGCAGTACTTC
>TRBJ1-1|TRBV18|.|.
CASSPRGSGTEAFF
TGTGCCAGCTCACCAAGGGGGTCTGGCACTGAAGCTTTCTTT
>TRBJ1-3|TRBV6-1|few|.
CASRHRVTDGNTIYF
TGTGCCAGCAGACACAGGGTAACAGATGGAAACACCATATATTTT
>TRBJ1-6|TRBV28|many|.
CASKVRDENISPLHF
TGTGCCAGCAAAGTCCGGGACGAAAACATTTCACCCCTCCACTTT
>TRBJ2-1|TRBV6-2/TRBV6-3|many|.
CASSYSNNEQFF
TGTGCCAGCAGTTACTCAAACAATGAGCAGTTCTTC
>TRBJ2-1|TRBV11-2|.|TRBD2
CASRGLAGANEQFF
TGTGCCAGCCGGGGACTAGCGGGAGCCAATGAGCAGTTCTTC
>TRBJ2-1|TRBV27|few|.
CASTAAREGYNEQFF
TGTGCCAGCACCGCAGCGAGGGAAGGCTACAATGAGCAGTTCTTC
>TRBJ1-5|TRBV12-3/TRBV12-4|many|.
CASRSGDGNQPQHF
TGTGCCAGCAGATCCGGGGACGGGAATCAGCCCCAGCATTTT
>TRBJ2-7|TRBV20-1|few|.
CNARRVGLYEQYF
TGCAATGCTAGAAGAGTCGGACTGTACGAGCAGTACTTC
>TRBJ2-3|TRBV4-2|.|.
CASSQVSDTQYF
TGTGCCAGCAGCCAAGTGTCGGATACGCAGTATTTT
>TRBJ2-5|TRBV3-1|many|.
CASSSDRLWGTQYF
TGTGCCAGCAGTAGCGACAGACTCTGGGGGACCCAGTACTTC
>TRBJ2-3|TRBV30|many|.
CAWSPPTDTQYF
TGTGCCTGGAGCCCCCCCACAGATACGCAGTATTTT
>TRBJ2-2|TRBV19|many|TRBD1
CASTITGVNTGELFF
TGTGCCAGTACAATAACAGGGGTGAACACCGGGGAGCTGTTTTTT